Shown below are 10 T cell receptor beta chains from a single sample sequenced in a study of cytomegalovirus exposure and HLA in healthy donors. The PCR ran on 60 Vbeta and 13 Jbeta primers. Sequenced by immunoSEQ multiplex PCR; TCRdb stores in-frame clones only, minus some. The sample includes 100,000 to 150,000 clones, 80% seen only once; the top ten take 2.5% to 3.5%. Sequencing input: PBMCs. These TCRs come from a male donor in good health and CMV-seronegative.

As regards this clone: A read error may produce the germline difference seen at one junction end. The chain employs TRBV7-9 and TRBJ2-5, with a tentative D call TRBD2 (7 bases). CDR3 length: 16 amino acids. Per germline, CDR1 SEHNR and CDR2 FQNEAQ (reference sequence). The CDR3 region has the DNA TGTTCCAGCAGCCCCCACTGGGGGGGGGCGGGGGAGACCCAGTACTTC. Amino acids: CSSSPHWGGAGETQYF.

V usage is TRBV28 and J usage is TRBJ2-2; D is perhaps TRBD2 (7 bases). The length of the CDR3 is 15 residues. Looked up from germline, CDR1 is MDHEN and CDR2 is SYDVKM. Trimming stripped 8 bases from V and 4 bases from J, with 17 bases between. The CDR3 is CASHTGGAGTGELFF. The CDR3 coding sequence is TGTGCCAGCCATACGGGGGGCGCGGGCACCGGGGAGCTGTTTTTT.

The chain carries TRBV5-1 and TRBJ1-1, with D possibly TRBD1 on 5 matching bases. V lost 0 bases and J lost 6, with 15 bases in between. Germline V gene lookup returns CDR1 SGHRS and CDR2 YFSETQ. CDR3 length: 15 amino acids. The CDR3, as DNA: TGCGCCAGCAGCTTGGAGGGTCCAGGGATGCCTGAAGCTTTCTTT. Amino acid sequence: CASSLEGPGMPEAFF. Full variable domain (outside the CDR3, taken from reference TRBV5-1 and TRBJ1-1): KAGVTQTPRYLIKTRGQQVTLSCSPISGHRSVSWYQQTPGQGLQFLFEYFSETQRNKGNFPGRFSGRQFSNSRSEMNVSTLELGDSALYLCASSLEGPGMPEAFFGQGTRLTVV.

CDR3: CASSRTSGSGNEQFF. In DNA, the CDR3 is TGTGCCAGCAGCCGAACTAGCGGGAGTGGGAATGAGCAGTTCTTC. The J gene is TRBJ2-1, the V gene TRBV7-9; 11 nucleotides match TRBD2. CDR1 and CDR2 (germline): SEHNR, FQNEAQ (reference sequence). V dropped 5 bases and J dropped 7; count of bases not matched to a gene: 7. CDR3 size: 15 residues.

J is TRBJ2-7 and V is TRBV5-4; 10 nucleotides match TRBD1. The CDR3 is 15 residues long. J gave up 5 bases and V 4 bases, and 9 bases lay outside the gene matches. Germline V gene data show CDR1 as SGHNT and CDR2 as YYREEE (reference sequence). DNA for the CDR3: TGTGCCAGCAGCCCCGGGGACAGGGGCCCGGACGAGCAGTACTTC. This sequence encodes CASSPGDRGPDEQYF.

This clone was seen a few times. The chain couples TRBV11-1 to TRBJ2-2; 10 bases are shared with TRBD2. Germline CDR1 SGHAT, CDR2 FQDESV (reference sequence). J lost 0 bases, V lost 5 bases, and 12 bases had no gene match. This CDR3 contains 19 residues. CDR3 sequence: CASSLAPLAGIPNTGELFF. The CDR3 bases are TGTGCCAGCAGCCTCGCGCCACTAGCGGGAATTCCGAACACCGGGGAGCTGTTTTTT.

This chain joins TRBV28 and TRBJ2-1; TRBD1 matches 7 bases. Germline V lookup: CDR1 MDHEN, CDR2 SYDVKM. The CDR3 loop spans 15 amino acids. V lost 4 bases, J lost 6 bases, and 9 bases stayed unmatched. CDR3 in amino acids: CASSYAGTVINEQFF. The CDR3 nucleotides read TGTGCCAGCAGTTATGCCGGGACAGTTATCAATGAGCAGTTCTTC.

The V call is TRBV18, the J call TRBJ2-2, with 7 positions matching TRBD2. Trimming took 1 base from V and 7 from J; bases not matched to a gene: 9. Germline lookup yields CDR1 KGHSH and CDR2 LQKENI. The CDR3 covers 16 residues. The CDR3 DNA reads as TGTGCCAGCTCACCACAGGCTGAGGGACTAAGCGGGGAGCTGTTTTTT. Translated, it gives CASSPQAEGLSGELFF.

This clone was detected a few times. The V call is TRBV6-5, the J call TRBJ1-1; 10 bases map to TRBD1. V lost 4 bases to trimming and J lost 4 bases; unmatched junction nucleotides: 3. The CDR3 length is 14 residues. Germline-derived CDR1 and CDR2 are MNHEY and SVGAGI. The chain's CDR3 is CASSSDRGPTEAFF. The CDR3 DNA reads TGTGCCAGCAGTTCTGACAGGGGGCCCACTGAAGCTTTCTTT.

This chain joins TRBV15 and TRBJ1-6, with no clear D. Trimming stripped 6 bases from V and 12 bases from J, with 12 bases between. Per the germline V gene, CDR1 is LNHNV and CDR2 is YYDKDF (reference sequence). The CDR3 contains 12 residues. CDR3 loop: CATRQDLGPLHF. In DNA, the CDR3 is TGTGCCACCAGGCAGGATCTCGGACCCCTCCACTTT.